This is a list of T cell receptor beta chains from one sample in a study of T cell responses to AZD1222 COVID-19 vaccine. Using immunoSEQ multiplex PCR, the repertoire was profiled, and TCRdb retains in-frame clones only, with some absent. The sample holds 100,000 to 150,000 clones, 80% to 90% seen once. The source material was peripheral blood, sampled on day 0 of MenACWY control vaccination. The receptors come from an adult in good health. Each CDR3 is given with its conserved first and last residue. D genes are given only for firm matches. Clone size is given for some rows only: seen once, a few or many times, or a class if the clone is expanded.

NA | TRBJ2-5 | TRBV5-8 | NA | CASPWGLAQGTQYF | TGTGCCAGCCCATGGGGATTGGCCCAAGGGACCCAGTACTTC
NA | TRBJ1-1 | TRBV12-3/TRBV12-4 | NA | CASSLRGNTEAFF | TGTGCCAGCAGTTTAAGGGGGAACACTGAAGCTTTCTTT
NA | TRBJ2-7 | TRBV7-3 | NA | CASSATRESEQYF | TGTGCCAGCAGCGCTACTCGGGAGTCCGAGCAGTACTTC
NA | TRBJ1-2 | TRBV7-8 | NA | CASSLGEGRDSFWGYTF | TGTGCCAGCAGCCTTGGGGAGGGCAGGGATTCCTTCTGGGGCTACACCTTC
NA | TRBJ1-2 | TRBV21-1 | NA | CASSKKAGTEYGYTF | TGTGCCAGCAGCAAAAAGGCCGGGACAGAATATGGCTACACCTTC
NA | TRBJ2-7 | TRBV7-8 | NA | CASSLSVSGPGYEQYF | TGTGCCAGCAGCTTATCAGTTAGTGGACCAGGGTACGAGCAGTACTTC
NA | TRBJ2-7 | TRBV25-1 | NA | CASSGMIGTTLYF | TGTGCCAGCAGTGGTATGATCGGGACGACTTTATACTTC
NA | TRBJ2-1 | TRBV6-1 | NA | CASSEAGGSYNEQFF | TGTGCCAGCAGTGAAGCGGGGGGCTCCTACAATGAGCAGTTCTTC
NA | TRBJ2-1 | TRBV24-1 | NA | CATSDPRRNYNEQFF | TGTGCCACCAGTGATCCTAGAAGGAATTACAATGAGCAGTTCTTC
once | TRBJ1-2 | TRBV5-8 | NA | CASSLNRDYGYTF | TGTGCCAGCAGCTTGAACAGGGACTATGGCTACACCTTC
NA | TRBJ1-5 | TRBV27 | NA | CASSLIQPGFGNQPQHF | TGTGCCAGCAGTTTAATTCAACCGGGGTTTGGCAATCAGCCCCAGCATTTT
NA | TRBJ1-6 | TRBV30 | NA | CAWRTDPDSPLHF | TGTGCCTGGAGGACAGATCCAGATTCACCCCTCCACTTT
NA | TRBJ2-7 | TRBV5-4 | NA | CASSSSYEQYF | TGTGCCAGCAGCTCTAGCTACGAGCAGTACTTC
NA | TRBJ1-1 | TRBV3-1/TRBV3-2 | NA | CASSPQSGTEAFF | TGTGCCAGCAGCCCGCAGTCCGGCACTGAAGCTTTCTTT
NA | TRBJ2-5 | TRBV9 | TRBD1 | CASTRKGTDQETQYF | TGTGCCAGCACCCGTAAGGGGACAGACCAAGAGACCCAGTACTTC
once | TRBJ2-1 | TRBV29-1 | NA | CSVGVALAYNEQFF | TGCAGCGTTGGAGTAGCACTCGCCTACAATGAGCAGTTCTTC
NA | TRBJ1-3 | TRBV6-1 | NA | CASSDLTLSNGNTIYF | TGTGCCAGCAGTGATTTAACATTGTCCAATGGAAACACCATATATTTT
NA | TRBJ2-2 | TRBV5-1 | NA | CASSWSTGELFF | TGCGCCAGCAGCTGGAGCACCGGGGAGCTGTTTTTT
NA | TRBJ1-4 | TRBV2 | TRBD1 | CASSERTGWNEKLFF | TGTGCCAGCAGTGAAAGGACAGGGTGGAATGAAAAACTGTTTTTT
NA | TRBJ1-2 | TRBV5-4 | TRBD1 | CASSPKTGAHGYTF | TGTGCCAGCAGCCCGAAGACAGGGGCCCATGGCTACACCTTC
NA | TRBJ1-2 | TRBV28 | TRBD1 | CASNRGHYGYTF | TGTGCCAGCAACAGGGGGCACTATGGCTACACCTTC
NA | TRBJ1-1 | TRBV27 | TRBD1 | CASRRQGGTEAFF | TGTGCCAGCAGACGACAGGGGGGCACTGAAGCTTTCTTT
NA | TRBJ2-3 | TRBV12-3/TRBV12-4 | NA | CASSLGTPLQYF | TGTGCCAGCAGTTTAGGAACTCCCCTCCAGTATTTT
NA | TRBJ2-7 | TRBV11-3 | NA | CASSLGFSGYEQYF | TGTGCCAGCAGCTTAGGGTTTAGCGGCTACGAGCAGTACTTC
NA | TRBJ2-7 | TRBV4-3 | NA | CASSRTFGEGSYEQYF | TGCGCCAGCAGCCGGACCTTTGGGGAAGGCTCCTACGAGCAGTACTTC
NA | TRBJ2-2 | TRBV27 | NA | CASSFSGHWAANTGELFF | TGTGCCAGCAGTTTTTCCGGACACTGGGCTGCGAACACCGGGGAGCTGTTTTTT
few | TRBJ2-7 | TRBV5-6 | TRBD1 | CASSTGQGWSYEQYF | TGTGCCAGCAGCACCGGACAGGGTTGGTCCTACGAGCAGTACTTC
NA | TRBJ1-2 | TRBV12-3/TRBV12-4 | TRBD1 | CASSYTGVGGYTF | TGTGCCAGCAGTTACACAGGGGTGGGGGGCTACACCTTC
NA | TRBJ2-1 | TRBV11-3 | NA | CASSWARGPTHEQFF | TGTGCCAGCAGTTGGGCACGGGGGCCAACCCATGAGCAGTTCTTC
NA | TRBJ1-2 | TRBV29-1 | TRBD1 | CSVERGAGQGSGYTF | TGCAGCGTTGAAAGAGGGGCGGGACAGGGATCTGGCTACACCTTC
NA | TRBJ1-2 | TRBV11-2 | TRBD1 | CASSLDRGYGYTF | TGTGCCAGCAGCTTGGACAGGGGCTATGGCTACACCTTC
NA | TRBJ1-2 | TRBV10-3 | TRBD1 | CAISPQGNGYTF | TGTGCCATCAGTCCACAGGGGAATGGCTACACCTTC
NA | TRBJ1-5 | TRBV5-4 | NA | CASSLGAGKNQPQHF | TGTGCCAGCAGCTTGGGGGCAGGCAAAAATCAGCCCCAGCATTTT
NA | TRBJ2-6 | TRBV19 | NA | CASSANRAGANVLTF | TGTGCCAGTAGTGCCAACAGAGCTGGGGCCAACGTCCTGACTTTC
NA | TRBJ2-7 | TRBV5-6 | TRBD1 | CASSWKTTGDVAYEQYF | TGTGCCAGCAGCTGGAAAACGACAGGGGATGTCGCCTACGAGCAGTACTTC
once | TRBJ1-1 | TRBV20-1 | NA | CSASSGAGNTEAFF | TGCAGTGCTAGTTCGGGGGCCGGGAATACTGAAGCTTTCTTT
NA | TRBJ2-7 | TRBV4-2 | NA | CASSQGQTYEQYF | TGTGCCAGCAGCCAAGGACAGACCTACGAGCAGTACTTC
once | TRBJ2-7 | TRBV7-8 | NA | CASSLTEAYEQYF | TGTGCCAGCAGCTTAACAGAAGCCTACGAGCAGTACTTC
NA | TRBJ1-1 | TRBV10-3 | NA | CAISNLGGEAFF | TGTGCCATCAGTAATTTGGGCGGTGAAGCTTTCTTT
NA | TRBJ2-1 | TRBV27 | NA | CASRESGSFNNEQFF | TGTGCCAGCAGAGAAAGCGGGTCATTCAACAATGAGCAGTTCTTC
NA | TRBJ2-3 | TRBV2 | NA | CASRYIRDKTDTQYF | TGTGCCAGCAGGTACATCCGGGACAAAACAGATACGCAGTATTTT
NA | TRBJ1-6 | TRBV27 | NA | CASRDAGRSPLHF | TGTGCCAGCAGGGACGCGGGGAGGTCACCCCTCCACTTT
NA | TRBJ1-1 | TRBV10-3 | TRBD1 | CAISESRQGTTEAFF | TGTGCCATCAGTGAGTCGCGACAGGGGACAACTGAAGCTTTCTTT
NA | TRBJ2-1 | TRBV11-3 | TRBD2 | CASSPLAGGYNEQFF | TGTGCCAGCAGCCCGTTAGCGGGAGGCTACAATGAGCAGTTCTTC
NA | TRBJ2-1 | TRBV7-3 | NA | CASSPGSGSYNEQFF | TGTGCCAGCAGCCCGGGGTCGGGCTCCTACAATGAGCAGTTCTTC
NA | TRBJ1-2 | TRBV27 | NA | CASSFVAGHGYTF | TGTGCCAGCAGTTTTGTGGCAGGGCATGGCTACACCTTC
NA | TRBJ1-1 | TRBV4-3 | NA | CASSQEAVQGMNTEAFF | TGCGCCAGCAGCCAAGAGGCGGTACAGGGAATGAACACTGAAGCTTTCTTT
once | TRBJ2-3 | TRBV4-3 | NA | CASGTWGTDTQYF | TGCGCCAGCGGAACCTGGGGCACAGATACGCAGTATTTT
NA | TRBJ2-5 | TRBV6-5 | TRBD1 | CASSYSTGDLGETQYF | TGTGCCAGCAGTTACTCAACAGGGGATTTAGGAGAGACCCAGTACTTC
NA | TRBJ2-7 | TRBV10-3 | TRBD2 | CAISGTSGNSYEQYF | TGTGCCATCAGTGGGACTAGCGGGAACTCCTACGAGCAGTACTTC
once | TRBJ1-1 | TRBV4-2 | NA | CASSQEDGYNTEAFF | TGTGCCAGCAGCCAAGAGGACGGCTACAACACTGAAGCTTTCTTT
NA | TRBJ1-2 | TRBV2 | TRBD1 | CASQGQGFYGYTF | TGTGCCAGCCAGGGACAGGGGTTCTATGGCTACACCTTC
few | TRBJ1-1 | TRBV7-3 | TRBD1 | CASSPGPGTGLNTEAFF | TGTGCCAGCAGCCCAGGTCCCGGGACAGGGTTAAACACTGAAGCTTTCTTT
once | TRBJ1-2 | TRBV11-3 | NA | CASSVMGGDYGYTF | TGTGCCAGCAGCGTGATGGGGGGAGACTATGGCTACACCTTC